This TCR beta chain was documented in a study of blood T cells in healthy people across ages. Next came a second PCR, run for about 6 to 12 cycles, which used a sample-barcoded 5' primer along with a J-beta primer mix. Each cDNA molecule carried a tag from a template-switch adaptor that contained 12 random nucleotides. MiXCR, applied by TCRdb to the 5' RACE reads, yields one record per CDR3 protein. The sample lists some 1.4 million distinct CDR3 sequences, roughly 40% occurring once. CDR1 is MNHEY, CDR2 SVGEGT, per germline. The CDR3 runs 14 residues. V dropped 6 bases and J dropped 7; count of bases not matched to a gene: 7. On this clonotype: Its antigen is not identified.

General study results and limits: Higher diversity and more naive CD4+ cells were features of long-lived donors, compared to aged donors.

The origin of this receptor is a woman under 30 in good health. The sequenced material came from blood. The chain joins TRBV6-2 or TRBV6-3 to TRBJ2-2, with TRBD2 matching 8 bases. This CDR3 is CASRTGGAGGELFF. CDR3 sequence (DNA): TGTGCCAGCAGGACCGGGGGGGCCGGCGGGGAGCTGTTTTTT.